What follows are 27 T cell receptor beta chains derived from one specimen sequenced in a study of T cell responses to AZD1222 COVID-19 vaccine. Libraries were prepared by immunoSEQ multiplex PCR; TCRdb keeps only in-frame clonotypes and omits some of them. The profile covers 130,000 to 150,000 clones, with 75% to 90% appearing a single time and roughly 4.3% taken by the ten largest. The sample consisted of peripheral blood, taken on day 0 of MenACWY control vaccination. These TCRs come from an adult in good health.

The chain couples TRBV10-2 to TRBJ1-3; unclear D gene. The CDR3 loop spans 15 amino acids. Germline-derived CDR1 and CDR2 are WSHSY and SAAADI. V lost 2 bases to trimming and J lost 3 bases, with 11 bases between them. DNA of the CDR3: TGCGCCAGCAGTGAGGTCCTCTTTGGTGGAAACACCATATATTTT. Residues: CASSEVLFGGNTIYF.

V is TRBV14 and J is TRBJ2-1; TRBD2 matches at 8 bases. This CDR3 is built from 16 residues. The germline gives CDR1 SGHDN, CDR2 FVKESK. With 6 bases clipped from V and 4 bases from J, the junction kept 11 bases outside the gene matches. CDR3: CASSSPGGAEYNEQFF. The DNA for the CDR3 is TGTGCCAGCAGTAGCCCGGGGGGGGCCGAATACAATGAGCAGTTCTTC. Filled out from reference TRBV14 and TRBJ2-1, the complete variable domain reads EAGVTQFPSHSVIEKGQTVTLRCDPISGHDNLYWYRRVMGKEIKFLLHFVKESKQDESGMPNNRFLAERTGGTYSTLKVQPAELEDSGVYFCASSSPGGAEYNEQFFGPGTRLTVL.

The chain links TRBV6-5 to TRBJ2-7, with 7 bases lining up with TRBD1. V shed 6 bases and J 3 bases; nucleotides not matched to a gene: 5. Germline V gives CDR1 MNHEY, CDR2 SVGAGI. The CDR3 has 13 residues. The CDR3 nucleotides are TGTGCCAGCAGACTTCGGGACAGCTACGAGCAGTACTTC. It is translated as CASRLRDSYEQYF.

J is TRBJ1-2 and V is TRBV18, with D perhaps TRBD1 (6 bases). This CDR3 region has 12 residues. CDR1 is KGHSH, CDR2 LQKENI, per germline. Trimming removed 3 bases from V and 12 bases from J, with 14 bases in between. The chain's CDR3 is CASSPNRERNTF. CDR3 nucleotides: TGTGCCAGCTCACCTAACAGGGAGAGGAACACCTTC.

This rearrangement joins TRBV19 to TRBJ1-1; D is unclear. Germline CDR1 and CDR2: LNHDA and SQIVND (reference sequence). The V gene lost 9 bases and the J gene lost 0 bases, with 14 bases spanning the gap. The CDR3 contains 14 residues. The CDR3: CASLSPRLNTEAFF. In nucleotides, the CDR3 is TGTGCCAGCCTTAGCCCCCGATTGAACACTGAAGCTTTCTTT.

This chain links TRBV21-1 with TRBJ2-7; no check of the table's D call, TRBD2, against the DNA was made. TRBV21-1 is a pseudogene. The CDR3 is made up of 16 amino acids. The CDR3 DNA follows: TGTGCCAGCAGCAAAGAAAACTTGCCTACTTCCTACGAGCAGTACGTC. This translates into CASSKENLPTSYEQYV.

Only one count was recorded for this clone. The rearrangement joins TRBV29-1 to TRBJ1-5; tentative D call: TRBD1 (5 bases). This CDR3 has 15 residues. Per germline, CDR1 SQVTM and CDR2 ANQGSEA. Trimming cost V 4 bases and J 5 bases, with 18 bases left between them. CDR3 bases: TGCAGCGTTGCCGACGGACATGGAATTGATCAGCCCCAGCATTTT. It translates to CSVADGHGIDQPQHF.

V usage is TRBV18 and J usage is TRBJ2-4, with TRBD1 as a possible D gene (6 bases). Germline values: CDR1 KGHSH, CDR2 LQKENI. The CDR3 consists of 15 residues. Trimming left V 3 bases short and J 5 bases short, with 14 bases between. CDR3 sequence: CASSPRGGRENIQYF. CDR3 DNA sequence: TGTGCCAGCTCACCCCGTGGGGGCCGGGAAAACATTCAGTACTTC.

V gene TRBV3-1 (or the pseudogene TRBV3-2) combines with J gene TRBJ1-1, with D maybe TRBD1 (6 bases). From germline, CDR1 is LGHDT and CDR2 YNNKEL (reference sequence). The CDR3 totals 16 residues. The V and J ends lost 4 bases and 0 bases respectively, with 15 bases between them. CDR3 DNA sequence: TGTGCCAGCAGCCCGGACAGAACTAACTTGAACACTGAAGCTTTCTTT. Residues: CASSPDRTNLNTEAFF.

This rearrangement joins TRBV7-8 to TRBJ1-1; D ambiguous. CDR1 and CDR2 from the germline V gene are SGHVS and FQNEAQ. The V gene lost 5 bases and the J gene lost 2 bases, with 6 bases spanning the gap. CDR3 size: 12 residues. The CDR3 coding sequence is TGTGCCAGCAGCCACCCAAACACTGAAGCTTTCTTT. It encodes CASSHPNTEAFF. Drawing the rest from reference TRBV7-8 and TRBJ1-1, the complete variable domain is GAGVSQSPRYKVAKRGQDVALRCDPISGHVSLFWYQQALGQGPEFLTYFQNEAQLDKSGLPSDRFFAERPEGSVSTLKIQRTQQEDSAVYLCASSHPNTEAFFGQGTRLTVV.

The V call is TRBV4-1, the J call TRBJ1-5; D is unresolved. The CDR3 covers 19 residues. Germline V CDR1 and CDR2: MGHRA, YSYEKL. V lost 0 bases to trimming and J lost 0 bases, with 18 bases between them. The CDR3 reads CASSQDGLSQLYSNQPQHF. Here the CDR3 DNA reads TGCGCCAGCAGCCAAGATGGCTTATCACAACTTTATAGCAATCAGCCCCAGCATTTT.

The chain combines TRBV18 with TRBJ2-5; D is unresolved. Trimming took 3 bases from V and 2 from J, leaving 10 bases between them. This CDR3 is built from 14 residues. CDR1 and CDR2 from the germline V gene are KGHSH and LQKENI. CDR3 nucleotides: TGTGCCAGCTCACCGGGGATACTACAAGAGACCCAGTACTTC. It translates to CASSPGILQETQYF. Using reference TRBV18 and TRBJ2-5 for the parts outside the CDR3, the full variable domain is NAGVMQNPRHLVRRRGQEARLRCSPMKGHSHVYWYRQLPEEGLKFMVYLQKENIIDESGMPKERFSAEFPKEGPSILRIQQVVRGDSAAYFCASSPGILQETQYFGPGTRLLVL.

The V and J genes are TRBV5-4 and TRBJ1-1; weak D call: TRBD1 (5 bases). V lost 0 bases and J lost 3, with 15 bases in between. This CDR3 has 16 residues. Germline assignment: CDR1 SGHNT and CDR2 YYREEE (reference sequence). The CDR3 loop reads CASSLAKGKGDTEAFF. In nucleotides, the CDR3 is TGTGCCAGCAGCTTGGCCAAGGGGAAGGGAGACACTGAAGCTTTCTTT.

This clone was detected once. This rearrangement joins TRBV2 to TRBJ1-1; TRBD1 matches at 9 bases. Germline V gives CDR1 SNHLY, CDR2 FYNNEI. V gave up 4 bases and J gave up 6 bases; unmatched junction bases: 6. The CDR3 runs to 14 residues. In DNA, the CDR3 is TGTGCCAGCAGTGGGGGGACAGGGTCTTCTGAAGCTTTCTTT. Its protein is CASSGGTGSSEAFF. The entire variable domain, with the rest obtained from reference TRBV2 and TRBJ1-1, is as follows: EPEVTQTPSHQVTQMGQEVILRCVPISNHLYFYWYRQILGQKVEFLVSFYNNEISEKSEIFDDQFSVERPDGSNFTLKIRSTKLEDSAMYFCASSGGTGSSEAFFGQGTRLTVV.

This clone occurred once. The genes are TRBV5-1 and TRBJ2-2; 10 bases are a match to TRBD2. CDR1 is SGHRS, CDR2 YFSETQ, per germline. The V and J ends lost 0 bases and 4 bases, in that order; junction bases with no gene match: 3. The CDR3 runs 16 residues. The CDR3 reads CASSLGAGGPTGELFF. The CDR3 DNA sequence: TGCGCCAGCAGCTTGGGAGCGGGGGGGCCCACCGGGGAGCTGTTTTTT.

V usage is TRBV28 and J usage is TRBJ1-2; D is uncertain. The CDR3 is made up of 11 amino acids. V dropped 3 bases and J dropped 6 bases, with 5 bases sitting between them. Germline V CDR1 and CDR2: MDHEN, SYDVKM. DNA for the CDR3: TGTGCCAGCAGTTTCAGTAATGGCTACACCTTC. This gives the protein CASSFSNGYTF.

The chain couples TRBV7-9 to TRBJ1-5; no clear D. The CDR3 loop spans 18 amino acids. CDR1 and CDR2 (germline): SEHNR, FQNEAQ (reference sequence). Trimming took 5 bases from V and 2 from J, leaving 22 bases between them. The CDR3 is CASSPGLGDDMRNQPQHF. In DNA, the CDR3 is TGTGCCAGCAGCCCCGGGTTGGGCGATGATATGCGCAATCAGCCCCAGCATTTT.

The chain joins TRBV5-8 to TRBJ1-4; TRBD1 is a possible D gene (6 bases). The germline gives CDR1 SGHTS, CDR2 YDEGEE. V dropped 0 bases and J dropped 7 bases, with 16 bases sitting between them. The CDR3 extends over 16 amino acids. The CDR3 bases are TGTGCCAGCAGCTTGGGACAGGCCGGGTGGACTGAAAAACTGTTTTTT. Translated, it gives CASSLGQAGWTEKLFF.

The V gene is TRBV3-1 (or the pseudogene TRBV3-2), the J gene TRBJ2-1; 14 bases fit TRBD2. The CDR3 contains 16 residues. Germline V lookup: CDR1 LGHDT, CDR2 YNNKEL (reference sequence). V was pared by 8 bases and J by 6 bases, with 9 bases of the junction left unmatched. The CDR3 bases are TGTGCCAGCTCAAGGTGGGGGACTAGCGGGGGCAATGAGCAGTTCTTC. Translating it yields CASSRWGTSGGNEQFF.

The V and J genes are TRBV10-2 and TRBJ2-3; 7 nucleotides agree with TRBD1. Germline CDR1 reads WSHSY; CDR2 reads SAAADI. V dropped 0 bases and J dropped 13; count of bases not matched to a gene: 13. The CDR3 contains 15 residues. The CDR3 DNA reads as TGCGCCAGCAGTGAGTCTGGGGGACGGGGACAGAGAGAGTATTTT. It is translated as CASSESGGRGQREYF.

V is TRBV5-1 and J is TRBJ1-2; 10 nucleotides agree with TRBD1. The V gene end was trimmed by 4 bases and the J gene end by 8 bases; junction bases not matched to a gene: 14. The CDR3 length is 16 residues. Germline lookup yields CDR1 SGHRS and CDR2 YFSETQ. The CDR3 bases are TGCGCCAGCAGCCCAGAAACGGCCGACAGGGGGCGCGGCTACACCTTC. Translated: CASSPETADRGRGYTF.

The gene calls are TRBV11-1 and TRBJ1-1; 7 nucleotides line up with TRBD1. V shed 6 bases and J 2 bases; nucleotides not matched to a gene: 6. This CDR3 is built from 14 residues. The V gene's germline CDR1 is SGHAT and CDR2 FQDESV (reference sequence). For the CDR3, the DNA is TGTGCCAGCAGACGCGGGACAGTTAACACTGAAGCTTTCTTT. It yields the protein CASRRGTVNTEAFF.

This chain connects TRBV18 to TRBJ1-3; D gene unclear. The germline V gene encodes CDR1 KGHSH and CDR2 LQKENI. The length of the CDR3 is 14 residues. Trimming removed 3 bases at V and 3 bases at J, with 9 bases between. The CDR3 region is CASSPAEVGNTIYF. CDR3 nucleotide sequence: TGTGCCAGCTCACCGGCGGAAGTTGGAAACACCATATATTTT.

V usage is TRBV6-5 and J usage is TRBJ2-7; maybe TRBD1 (6 bases). Between the trimmed V and J ends, which lost 7 bases and 0 bases, there was a span of 10 bases. This CDR3 region has 13 residues. From germline, CDR1 is MNHEY and CDR2 SVGAGI. CDR3 sequence reads: CASTGESSYEQYV. CDR3 in DNA: TGTGCCAGCACAGGGGAGAGCTCCTACGAGCAGTACGTC.

This rearrangement joins TRBV4-1 to TRBJ2-2, with TRBD2 matching over 8 bases. CDR1 and CDR2 from the germline V gene are MGHRA and YSYEKL. V was clipped by 4 bases and J by 2 bases; unmatched bases: 9. The CDR3 totals 17 residues. In nucleotides, the CDR3 is TGCGCCAGCAGCCCAGGGAGGGCGGGGGGAAACACCGGGGAGCTGTTTTTT. Translated, it gives CASSPGRAGGNTGELFF.

This clone was observed a handful of times. The chain employs TRBV18 and TRBJ2-7, with D perhaps matching TRBD2 (6 bases). V was shortened by 4 bases and J by 5 bases, with 9 bases between the two germline ends. This CDR3 contains 12 residues. Germline V CDR1 and CDR2: KGHSH, LQKENI. CDR3 sequence reads: CASSRGGNEQYF. As DNA, the CDR3 is TGTGCCAGCTCACGGGGAGGTAACGAGCAGTACTTC.

V usage is TRBV7-9 and J usage is TRBJ2-1; a possible D gene is TRBD1 (6 bases). V lost 6 bases and J lost 4, with 13 bases in between. The CDR3 has 14 residues. Germline V gives CDR1 SEHNR, CDR2 FQNEAQ (reference sequence). The CDR3 region is CASSYREQYNEQFF. The DNA of the CDR3 is TGTGCCAGCAGTTACAGGGAACAGTACAATGAGCAGTTCTTC.